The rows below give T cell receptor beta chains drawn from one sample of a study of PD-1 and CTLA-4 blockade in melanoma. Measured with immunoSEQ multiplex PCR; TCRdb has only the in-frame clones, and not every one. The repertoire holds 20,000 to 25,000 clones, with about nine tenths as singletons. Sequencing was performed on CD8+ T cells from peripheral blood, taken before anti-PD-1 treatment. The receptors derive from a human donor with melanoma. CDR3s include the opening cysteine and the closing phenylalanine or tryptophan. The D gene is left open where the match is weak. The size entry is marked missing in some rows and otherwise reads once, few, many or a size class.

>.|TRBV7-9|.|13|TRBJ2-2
CASSSTGAGELFF
TGTGCCAGCAGTTCTACGGGGGCCGGGGAGCTGTTTTTT
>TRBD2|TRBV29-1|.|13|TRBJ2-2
CSVEGLASRELFF
TGCAGCGTTGAGGGACTAGCAAGCCGGGAGCTGTTTTTT
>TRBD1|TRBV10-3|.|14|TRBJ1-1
CAISTDRANTEAFF
TGTGCCATCAGCACGGACAGGGCGAACACTGAAGCTTTCTTT
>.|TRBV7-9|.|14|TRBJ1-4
CASTHFGYDEKLFF
TGTGCCAGCACCCATTTCGGGTACGATGAAAAACTGTTTTTT
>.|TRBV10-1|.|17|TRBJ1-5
CATTSIPGEYSNQPQHF
TGCGCCACTACAAGCATCCCCGGAGAATATAGCAATCAGCCCCAGCATTTT
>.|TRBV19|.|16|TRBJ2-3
CASSMRPPSYEDTQYF
TGTGCCAGTAGTATGAGGCCACCGTCCTACGAGGATACGCAGTATTTT
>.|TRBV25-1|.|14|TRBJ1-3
CASSDGRLGPTIYF
TGTGCCAGCAGTGACGGACGACTGGGGCCCACCATATATTTT
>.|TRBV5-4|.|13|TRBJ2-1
CASSLASYNEQFF
TGTGCCAGCAGCTTGGCCTCTTACAATGAGCAGTTCTTC
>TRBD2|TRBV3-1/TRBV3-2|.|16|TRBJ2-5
CASSQGTSGYQETQYF
TGTGCCAGCAGCCAAGGGACTAGCGGATATCAGGAGACCCAGTACTTC
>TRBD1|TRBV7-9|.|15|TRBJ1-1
CASSFLAGGNTEAFF
TGTGCCAGCAGCTTTTTGGCAGGGGGGAACACTGAAGCTTTCTTT
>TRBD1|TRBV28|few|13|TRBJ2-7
CASNLQGSSEQYF
TGTGCCAGCAACTTACAGGGGTCGAGCGAGCAGTACTTC
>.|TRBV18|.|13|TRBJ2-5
CASSPPYGETQYF
TGTGCCAGCTCGCCCCCTTACGGAGAGACCCAGTACTTC
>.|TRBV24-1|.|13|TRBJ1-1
CATSDLGYTEAFF
TGTGCCACCAGTGATTTAGGGTACACTGAAGCTTTCTTT
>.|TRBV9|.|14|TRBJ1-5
CASSVGGDNQPQHF
TGTGCCAGCAGCGTAGGCGGGGACAATCAGCCCCAGCATTTT
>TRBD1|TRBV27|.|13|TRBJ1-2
CASRTGEHYGYTF
TGTGCCAGCCGGACAGGGGAGCACTATGGCTACACCTTC
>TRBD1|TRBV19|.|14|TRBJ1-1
CASGRGQGMTEAFF
TGTGCCAGCGGCCGCGGACAGGGGATGACTGAAGCTTTCTTT
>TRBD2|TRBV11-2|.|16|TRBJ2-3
CASSLELAGNTDTQYF
TGTGCCAGCAGCTTGGAGCTAGCGGGAAACACAGATACGCAGTATTTT